This TCR delta chain was documented in a study of gamma-delta chains in newborns, infants, children (dated by TCRdb to the late 2010s). Background on the whole study: In the study title, it is stated that polyclonal expansion of innate gammadelta T cells is driven by microbial exposure immediately after birth. The study investigated how microbial exposure shaped innate gammadelta T cell populations in human newborns immediately after birth.

The sequencing machine was an Illumina MiSeq. Clonotypes were called again by TCRdb from the public reads via CATT, and duplicate nucleotide sequences were then merged into one entry. Counted in this sample were around 3,100 delta-chain clones; 40% to 60% of them appeared once. The ten largest clones add up to over 12% of the sample. This clone has a single count. Its binding antigen is unknown. It may be a read error: a sequence one base away is much more abundant. CDR1 GEAIGNYY and CDR2 EKD were looked up in the germline V gene. CDR3 length: 18 amino acids, cysteine to phenylalanine. Kept here is only the CDR3 DNA, which spans 54 bases and is read in frame from base 1.

Recombination joined TRDV2 with TRDJ3; 7 middle bases align to TRDD3. The specimen sequenced was blood. The source is a child who received the measles vaccine. The CDR3 reads CACGTGGFSSWDTRQMFF. The DNA reads as follows: TGTGCCTGTGGCACCGGGGGATTCAGCTCCTGGGACACCCGACAGATGTTTTTC.